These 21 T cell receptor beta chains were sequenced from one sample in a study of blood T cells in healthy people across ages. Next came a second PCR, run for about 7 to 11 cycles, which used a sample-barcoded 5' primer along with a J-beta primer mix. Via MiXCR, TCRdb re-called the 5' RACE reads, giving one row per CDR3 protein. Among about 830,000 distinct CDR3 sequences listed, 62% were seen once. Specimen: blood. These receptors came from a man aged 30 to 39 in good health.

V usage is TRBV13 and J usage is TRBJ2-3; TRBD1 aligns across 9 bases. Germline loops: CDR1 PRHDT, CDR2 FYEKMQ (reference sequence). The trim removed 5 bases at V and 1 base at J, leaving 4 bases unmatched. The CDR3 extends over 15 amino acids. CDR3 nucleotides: TGTGCCAGCAGCATCCGGACAGGGGGCACAGATACGCAGTATTTT. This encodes CASSIRTGGTDTQYF.

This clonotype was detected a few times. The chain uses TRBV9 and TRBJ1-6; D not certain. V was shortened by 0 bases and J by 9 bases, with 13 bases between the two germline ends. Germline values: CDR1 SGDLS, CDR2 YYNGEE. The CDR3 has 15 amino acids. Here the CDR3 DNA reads TGTGCCAGCAGCGTAGGTGAAGGGTGGGGTTCACCCCTCCACTTT. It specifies CASSVGEGWGSPLHF.

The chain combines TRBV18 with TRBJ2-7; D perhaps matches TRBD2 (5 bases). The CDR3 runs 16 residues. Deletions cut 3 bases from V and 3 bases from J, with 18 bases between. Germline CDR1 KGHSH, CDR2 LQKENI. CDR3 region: CASSPPGGTRYYEQYF. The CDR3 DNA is TGTGCCAGCTCACCCCCCGGAGGAACCAGGTACTACGAGCAGTACTTC.

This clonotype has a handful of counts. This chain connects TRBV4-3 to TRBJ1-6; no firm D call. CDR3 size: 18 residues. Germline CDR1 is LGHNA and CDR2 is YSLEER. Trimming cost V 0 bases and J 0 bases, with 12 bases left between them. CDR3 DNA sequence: TGCGCCAGCAGCCAAGATCCCGCAGGAAGCTCCTATAATTCACCCCTCCACTTT. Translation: CASSQDPAGSSYNSPLHF.

CDR3 sequence reads: CASSYQTSGGTYEQYF. CDR3 sequence (DNA): TGTGCCAGCAGTTACCAAACTAGCGGGGGGACCTACGAGCAGTACTTC. The rearrangement uses TRBV6-5 and TRBJ2-4; 12 bases agree with TRBD2. The tail of the sequence fits TRBJ2-7 better, so the J call may be wrong. The CDR3 runs to 16 residues. Germline CDR1 is MNHEY and CDR2 is SVGAGI.

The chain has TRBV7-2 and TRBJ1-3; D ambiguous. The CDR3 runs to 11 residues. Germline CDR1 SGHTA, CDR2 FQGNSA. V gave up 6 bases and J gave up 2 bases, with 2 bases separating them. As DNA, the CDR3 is TGTGCCAGCAGAGCTGGAAACACCATATATTTT. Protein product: CASRAGNTIYF.

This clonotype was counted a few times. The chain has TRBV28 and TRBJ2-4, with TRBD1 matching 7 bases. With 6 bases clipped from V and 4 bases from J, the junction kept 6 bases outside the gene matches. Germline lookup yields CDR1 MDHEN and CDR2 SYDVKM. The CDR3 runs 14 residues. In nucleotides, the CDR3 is TGTGCCAGCAGCCCGGCCAGGGGGAAAAACATTCAGTACTTC. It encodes CASSPARGKNIQYF.

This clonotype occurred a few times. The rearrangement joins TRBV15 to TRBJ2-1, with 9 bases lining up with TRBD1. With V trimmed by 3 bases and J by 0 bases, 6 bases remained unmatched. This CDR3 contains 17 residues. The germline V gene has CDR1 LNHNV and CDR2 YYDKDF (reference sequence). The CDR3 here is CATSSGTGSLSYNEQFF. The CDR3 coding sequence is TGTGCCACCAGCAGCGGGACAGGGAGTCTCTCCTACAATGAGCAGTTCTTC.

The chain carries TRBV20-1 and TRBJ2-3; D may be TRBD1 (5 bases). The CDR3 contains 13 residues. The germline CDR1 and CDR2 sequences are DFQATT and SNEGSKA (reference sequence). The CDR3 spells CSSIGAGTDTQYF. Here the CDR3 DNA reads TGCAGCTCAATTGGGGCGGGCACAGATACGCAGTATTTT.

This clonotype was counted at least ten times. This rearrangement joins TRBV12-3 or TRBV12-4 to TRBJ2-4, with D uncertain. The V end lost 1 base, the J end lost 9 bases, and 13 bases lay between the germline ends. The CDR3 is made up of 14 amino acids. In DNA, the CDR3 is TGTGCCAGCAGTTTAGATGGGCCCAGCAGCATTCAGTACTTC. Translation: CASSLDGPSSIQYF.

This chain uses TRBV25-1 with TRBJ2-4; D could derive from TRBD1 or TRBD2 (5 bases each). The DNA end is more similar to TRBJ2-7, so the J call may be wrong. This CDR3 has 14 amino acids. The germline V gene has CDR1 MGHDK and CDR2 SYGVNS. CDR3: CASSESIGAYEQYF. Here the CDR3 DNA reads TGTGCCAGCAGTGAATCGATCGGGGCTTACGAGCAGTACTTC.

In nucleotides, the CDR3 is TGTGCCAGCAGTTTAGGGTTGTCTAGCGGGGGAGAGACCCAGTACTTC. Translation gives CASSLGLSSGGETQYF. This chain links TRBV12-3 or TRBV12-4 with TRBJ2-7; 10 nucleotides agree with TRBD2. Gene TRBJ2-5 matches the end of the DNA better, so the J call may be wrong. The CDR3 consists of 16 residues.

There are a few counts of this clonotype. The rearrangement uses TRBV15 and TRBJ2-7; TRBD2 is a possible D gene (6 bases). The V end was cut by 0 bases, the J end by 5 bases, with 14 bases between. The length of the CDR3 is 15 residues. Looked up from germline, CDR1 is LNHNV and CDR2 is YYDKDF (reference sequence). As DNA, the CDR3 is TGTGCCACCAGCAGAGAGGGGAGGTCTGTTGACGAGCAGTACTTC. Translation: CATSREGRSVDEQYF.

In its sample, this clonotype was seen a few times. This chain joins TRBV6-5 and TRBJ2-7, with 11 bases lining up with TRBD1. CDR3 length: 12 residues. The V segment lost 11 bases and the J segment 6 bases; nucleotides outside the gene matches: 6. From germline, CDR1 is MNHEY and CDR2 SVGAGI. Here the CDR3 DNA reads TGTGCCGCGGGACAGGGGGTTGTCGAGCAGTACTTC. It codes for CAAGQGVVEQYF.

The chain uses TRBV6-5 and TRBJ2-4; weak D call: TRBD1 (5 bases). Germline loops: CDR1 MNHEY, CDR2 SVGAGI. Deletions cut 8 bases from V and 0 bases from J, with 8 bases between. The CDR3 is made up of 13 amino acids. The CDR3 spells CASPQGAKNIQYF. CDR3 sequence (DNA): TGTGCCAGCCCTCAGGGAGCCAAAAACATTCAGTACTTC.

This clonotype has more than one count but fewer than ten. The CDR3 here is CSASSTSGYTDTQYF. DNA for the CDR3: TGCAGTGCTAGTTCGACTAGCGGATACACAGATACGCAGTATTTT. The chain recombines TRBV20-1 with TRBJ2-3, with 9 positions matching TRBD2. The CDR3 is 15 residues long. CDR1 and CDR2 from the germline V gene are DFQATT and SNEGSKA (reference sequence). The V and J ends lost 3 bases and 2 bases, in that order; junction bases with no gene match: 6.

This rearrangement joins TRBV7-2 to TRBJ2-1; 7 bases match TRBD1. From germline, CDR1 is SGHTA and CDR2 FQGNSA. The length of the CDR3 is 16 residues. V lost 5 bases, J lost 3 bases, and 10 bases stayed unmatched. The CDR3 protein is CASSPPGTAHYNEQFF. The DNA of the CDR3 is TGTGCCAGCAGCCCCCCCGGGACAGCACACTACAATGAGCAGTTCTTC.

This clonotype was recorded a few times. The CDR3 bases are TGTGCCAGCAGTTTAGAGGGGGGGTACTCCTACAATGAGCAGTTCTTC. Translated, it gives CASSLEGGYSYNEQFF. This sequence joins TRBV27 and TRBJ2-1; tentatively, D is TRBD2 (7 bases). Trimming removed 2 bases at V and 0 bases at J, with 11 bases between. The CDR3 length is 16 residues. CDR1 is MNHEY and CDR2 is SMNVEV in the germline V gene (reference sequence).

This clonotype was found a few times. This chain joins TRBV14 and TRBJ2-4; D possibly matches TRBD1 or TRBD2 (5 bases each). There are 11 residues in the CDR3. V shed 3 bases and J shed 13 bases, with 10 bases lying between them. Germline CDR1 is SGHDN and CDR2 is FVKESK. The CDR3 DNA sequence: TGTGCCAGCAGCCAGGGACGCCAGCAGTACTTC. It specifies CASSQGRQQYF.

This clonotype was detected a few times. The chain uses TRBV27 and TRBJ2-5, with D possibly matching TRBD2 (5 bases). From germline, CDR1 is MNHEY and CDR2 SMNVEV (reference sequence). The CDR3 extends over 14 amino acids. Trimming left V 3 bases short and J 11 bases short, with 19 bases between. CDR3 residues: CASSLSRAVGEQYF. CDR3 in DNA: TGTGCCAGCAGTTTGTCGAGGGCAGTTGGAGAGCAGTACTTC.

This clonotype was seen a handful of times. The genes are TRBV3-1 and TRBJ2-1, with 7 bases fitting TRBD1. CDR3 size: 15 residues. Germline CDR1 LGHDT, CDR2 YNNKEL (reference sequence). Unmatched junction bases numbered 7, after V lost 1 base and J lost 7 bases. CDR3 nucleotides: TGTGCCAGCAGCCAAGGCAAGAAGGACAGGAATGAGCAGTTCTTC. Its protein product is CASSQGKKDRNEQFF.